This T cell receptor (beta chain) was retrieved from a study of T-cell reconstitution after alpha-beta-depleted transplantation in children. Germline V gene lookup returns CDR1 MNHEY and CDR2 SMNVEV (reference sequence). The CDR3 is 16 residues long. J gave up 5 bases and V 7 bases, and 13 bases lay outside the gene matches. Unique molecular identifiers tagged the TCRbeta library. TCRdb reprocessed the PCR reads via MiXCR and lists one record per CDR3 protein. This sample has almost 250,000 distinct CDR3 sequences, with over 20% found just once. This clonotype was observed a few times. This chain joins TRBV27 and TRBJ2-3; 9 bases are a match to TRBD1. Sample: PBMCs, taken before TCRalphabeta/CD19-depleted stem cell transplant. The sequence was obtained from a girl aged 2 to 9 with Fanconi anemia, due to receive a stem cell transplant. In DNA form, the CDR3 reads TGTGCCAGCACCAGCCTCGAGGGACAGGGAAAAGATACGCAGTATTTT. This gives the protein CASTSLEGQGKDTQYF.